Sequencing of this TCR beta chain was carried out in a study of shared clonotypes between healthy human individuals. The V gene lost 3 bases and the J gene lost 0 bases, with 7 bases spanning the gap. The germline V gene has CDR1 SGHTA and CDR2 FQGNSA. This CDR3 comprises 14 residues. Profiling relied on immunoSEQ multiplex PCR, and the TCRdb table lists in-frame clones only, not all of them. This sample has about 2.3 million clones; 85% to 95% occur once, and the top ten carry 0.37%. The receptor comes from a man aged 18 to 35 in good health. Some clones in this sample may be carry-over from other donors' samples. The rearrangement uses TRBV7-2 and TRBJ2-3; D might be TRBD2 (5 bases). The specimen was naive CD4+ T cells from PBMCs. Subset reported: CD45RA+ positively selected. Here the CDR3 DNA reads TGTGCCAGCAGCTTTGACTACAGCACAGATACGCAGTATTTT. Translated: CASSFDYSTDTQYF. Full variable domain (rest looked up from reference TRBV7-2 and TRBJ2-3): GAGVSQSPSNKVTEKGKDVELRCDPISGHTALYWYRQSLGQGLEFLIYFQGNSAPDKSGLPSDRFSAERTGGSVSTLTIQRTQQEDSAVYLCASSFDYSTDTQYFGPGTRLTVL.